This T cell receptor beta chain was obtained from a study of T-cell memory formation after mild COVID-19 (dated by TCRdb to about 2021). Background for the entire study: Most TCR sequence clusters were specific to one of the two donors. In two donors, T-cell clones that expanded and contracted after mild COVID-19 were tracked by sequencing TCRalpha and TCRbeta repertoires over time. Two young, previously healthy adult volunteers made up the cohort, one male and one female.

Ficoll-Paque density gradient centrifugation was the method used to isolate PBMCs. These reads were obtained on an Illumina NovaSeq 6000. Using 5'RACE with constant-segment primers, TCRalpha and TCRbeta cDNA libraries were constructed, with sample barcodes and unique molecular identifiers added in the process. Trizol reagent was used to extract RNA from every sample. Library amplification was performed in two PCR steps, and a second sample barcode and Illumina TruSeq adapters were introduced in the second step. Sequencing of the libraries was done on an Illumina NovaSeq, producing 2 x 150 bp paired-end reads. In the original analysis: Reads were demultiplexed and collapsed into UMI-guided consensus sequences with migec v1.2.7. Using mixcr v2.1.11, UMI consensuses were aligned to TRA and TRB V and J templates and then assembled into clonotypes. A clonotype was counted as expanded or contracted only when both edgeR and NoisET called the clonotype significant, with the noise models trained on biological replicates. edgeR calls used a false discovery rate-adjusted p below 0.01 and a log2 fold-change threshold of 1. PCA with hierarchical clustering of max-normalized trajectories of the 1000 most abundant clonotypes was used as exploratory dynamics analysis. Separately sequenced CD4+ and CD8+ repertoires were used to assign the CD4 or CD8 phenotype of responding clones. TCRdb handled the public reads itself, with Q25 trimming in fastp and clone calling in MiXCR, and kept productive beta chains. Identical CDR3 protein sequences are pooled into one entry, listed with their most common genes and DNA. What appears here as the V and J calls and clone size reflects TCRdb's work, not the paper's. The sample table holds about 340,000 distinct CDR3 sequences, of which 13% to 15% were seen once. Around 22% of the sample goes to the ten largest clones.

Reading from cysteine to phenylalanine, the CDR3 counts 15 amino acids. CDR3 DNA only is kept here, 45 bases in frame from base 1. The V and J ends are trimmed by 2 bases and 1 base, leaving 8 bases between them. CDR1 is given as MNHEY and CDR2 as SVGAGI, both from the germline V gene. Many counts were recorded for this clonotype. Its antigen specificity is not known. It has no much larger one-base neighbor in the sample; base qualities were not kept. Overall study outcomes, separate from this receptor: The second-wave clones that peaked on day 37 were not confirmed to be SARS-CoV-2 specific. Balanced CD4/CD8 phenotypes were observed for clones contracting from day 15 to 85, whereas a bias towards CD4+ was observed for a second wave of clones expanding from day 15 to 37. The detection of some responding clones in pre-infection memory suggests that pre-existing cross-reactive memory T cells joined the SARS-CoV-2 response. Contracting CD4+ clones turned up mainly in the CM and EM memory subsets, whereas EMRA was where CD8+ clones were enriched. The study covered only two mild cases, and larger cohorts including severe cases with pre-infection samples were considered necessary.

In this chain, TRBV6-5 is recombined with TRBJ2-2, and TRBD1 may be the D gene, going by 6 matching bases. The receptor was derived from a man younger than 35 who had mild COVID-19 (a few samples of this study predate the infection). The sample titles of this study are shuffled in the database, so cell type and time point are left out; the donor was told from shared clones. Sequenced: PBMCs or a T cell subset sorted from them (not recorded which). CDR3 loop: CASSYGQMNTGELFF. The DNA reads as follows: TGTGCCAGCAGTTACGGACAGATGAACACCGGGGAGCTGTTTTTT.